The clone carrying this TCR beta chain has a handful of counts. Its antigen is currently unknown. Time point given: patch test 2, 6 weeks after DPC sensitization. Stated treatment: therapeutic diphenylcyclopropenone sensitization with weekly scalp DPC. In the study's own analysis: There were a median of around 100,000 TCRs per sample, with a range from about 23,224 to 690,600. MiXCR, run by TCRdb on the RACE reads, gives a single entry per CDR3 protein. Here the V and J calls rest on TCRdb's processing, not on the authors' analysis. The sample includes over 60,000 distinct CDR3 sequences, 10% of them seen just once. The sample is drawn from a study of human T cells and chemical hapten exposure. In the study overall: Largely, small differences in pooled library volume made per-sample TCR yields vary. Study-wide findings and caveats: It was expanded TCRs that formed significantly more large CDR3 similarity clusters than controls did.

This TCR was sampled from a woman aged 45-60 years with alopecia areata. Some clones in this sample may be carry-over from other donors' samples. This specimen was whole blood, taken in connection with sensitization to the hapten diphenylcyclopropenone (DPC).

The CDR3 is CASSTAVDPYEQYF. For the CDR3, the DNA is TGCGCCAGCAGCACCGCAGTAGACCCCTACGAGCAGTACTTC. This chain links TRBV5-1 with TRBJ2-7; D gene unclear. The V end was cut by 4 bases, the J end by 2 bases, with 13 bases between. Per germline, CDR1 SGHRS and CDR2 YFSETQ. The CDR3 contains 14 residues.